These T cell receptor beta chains were read from a single sample in a study of radiation and T cells in renal cell carcinoma. Only in-frame clones appear in the TCRdb table, and some are missing; sequencing was by immunoSEQ multiplex PCR. The repertoire has 150,000 or so clones, about 88% of them found once; the top ten carry about 4%. The sample here was blood, taken from a patient whose treatment included radiotherapy and nephrectomy. Every receptor here comes from a woman between 70 and 85 years old with renal cell carcinoma. Each CDR3 is given with its conserved first and last residue. D genes are given only for firm matches. Clone size is given for some rows only: seen once, a few or many times, or a class if the clone is expanded.

length,size,D,V,J,CDR3,DNA
14,few,.,TRBV7-9,TRBJ1-2,CASSLEVRWYGYTF,TGTGCCAGCAGCTTAGAGGTCCGATGGTATGGCTACACCTTC
12,.,.,TRBV29-1,TRBJ2-7,CSVGTAGYEQYF,TGCAGCGTGGGGACCGCGGGGTACGAGCAGTACTTC
14,.,.,TRBV5-1,TRBJ2-5,CASSLGHASGTQYF,TGCGCCAGCAGCTTGGGTCATGCTAGTGGGACCCAGTACTTC
13,.,TRBD1,TRBV5-4,TRBJ2-7,CASSSTGGNEQYF,TGTGCCAGCAGCTCCACAGGGGGCAACGAGCAGTACTTC
14,few,TRBD2,TRBV2,TRBJ2-3,CASQRGGLTDTQYF,TGTGCCTCACAACGGGGGGGCCTCACAGATACGCAGTATTTT
14,.,TRBD1,TRBV10-3,TRBJ1-1,CAISSGQVRTEAFF,TGTGCCATCAGTTCGGGACAGGTACGCACTGAAGCTTTCTTT
13,.,TRBD1,TRBV29-1,TRBJ1-2,CSVRQGGSIGYTF,TGCAGCGTAAGACAGGGTGGGTCGATCGGCTACACCTTC
15,.,.,TRBV21-1,TRBJ1-5,CASRGGAGGNQPQHF,TGTGCCAGCAGGGGGGGGGCTGGAGGCAATCAGCCCCAGCATTTT
13,.,TRBD1,TRBV6-1,TRBJ1-2,CASIERQGRGYTF,TGTGCCAGCATTGAGAGACAGGGTCGAGGCTACACCTTC
14,.,.,TRBV21-1,TRBJ2-3,CASSADDGKDTQYF,TGTGCCAGCAGCGCCGATGACGGGAAAGATACGCAGTATTTT
13,.,.,TRBV7-2,TRBJ1-5,CASSFHRNQPQHF,TGTGCCAGCAGCTTCCACAGGAATCAGCCCCAGCATTTT
12,.,.,TRBV29-1,TRBJ2-3,CSVLRDTDTQYF,TGCAGCGTCCTACGGGACACAGATACGCAGTATTTT
15,few,TRBD1,TRBV9,TRBJ1-1,CASSGDRGNLDEAFF,TGTGCCAGCAGCGGTGACAGGGGAAATTTGGATGAAGCTTTCTTT
15,.,.,TRBV7-9,TRBJ1-1,CASSLAQGLNTEAFF,TGTGCCAGCAGCTTAGCGCAGGGGCTGAACACCGAAGCTTTCTTT
14,.,TRBD1,TRBV28,TRBJ2-7,CASSPTGGNYEQYF,TGTGCCAGCAGTCCGACAGGGGGGAACTACGAGCAGTACTTC
13,.,.,TRBV4-3,TRBJ1-2,CASSQDHQGGYTF,TGCGCCAGCAGCCAAGATCATCAGGGAGGCTACACCTTC
15,.,TRBD2,TRBV7-9,TRBJ2-1,CASCSGASGVDEQFF,TGTGCCAGCTGCAGCGGGGCCTCGGGGGTTGATGAGCAGTTCTTC
14,.,.,TRBV6-5,TRBJ1-1,CASNMRQPNTEAFF,TGTGCCAGCAATATGAGACAGCCGAACACTGAAGCTTTCTTT
14,.,.,TRBV18,TRBJ2-3,CASSPGGGGDTQYF,TGTGCCAGCTCACCAGGAGGGGGGGGAGATACGCAGTATTTT
16,.,TRBD2,TRBV7-2,TRBJ2-3,CASSPPTIAGSATQYF,TGTGCCAGCAGCCCCCCAACGATAGCGGGGTCGGCTACGCAGTATTTT
16,once,.,TRBV6-6,TRBJ1-5,CASRHRDLDSNQPQHF,TGTGCCAGCAGACACAGGGATCTAGATAGCAATCAGCCCCAGCATTTT
13,.,TRBD1,TRBV19,TRBJ1-1,CASSRGGEILAFF,TGTGCCAGCTCAAGAGGGGGCGAGATCTTGGCTTTCTTT
15,.,.,TRBV6-6,TRBJ2-3,CASSYWGHSTDTQYF,TGTGCCAGCAGTTACTGGGGTCATAGCACAGATACGCAGTATTTT
16,.,.,TRBV18,TRBJ1-5,CASSPRPALRNETQHF,TGTGCCAGCTCACCCCGACCCGCTTTGAGGAATGAGACCCAGCATTTT
14,.,.,TRBV7-3,TRBJ1-6,CASSSQGSNSPLHF,TGTGCCAGCAGCTCACAAGGATCCAATTCACCCCTCCACTTT
14,.,TRBD2,TRBV5-6,TRBJ2-5,CASNELAGAETQYF,TGTGCCAGCAACGAACTAGCGGGGGCAGAGACCCAGTACTTC
16,once,TRBD1,TRBV27,TRBJ1-2,CASSPRTGGGRDGYTF,TGTGCCAGCAGTCCCCGGACAGGGGGCGGTCGGGATGGCTACACCTTC
17,.,TRBD2,TRBV10-3,TRBJ2-7,CAISARGAGGPTYEQYF,TGTGCCATCAGTGCCCGGGGAGCGGGGGGCCCAACCTACGAGCAGTACTTC
16,.,.,TRBV6-5,TRBJ2-2,CASSYFGGLRAGELFF,TGTGCCAGCAGTTACTTCGGGGGGCTGAGGGCCGGGGAGCTGTTTTTT
13,few,.,TRBV4-1,TRBJ1-6,CASSQGPQLPLHF,TGCGCCAGCAGCCAAGGGCCCCAGCTACCCCTCCACTTT
13,.,TRBD1,TRBV5-1,TRBJ1-1,CASSLDRQGEAFF,TGCGCCAGCAGCTTGGATAGACAGGGCGAGGCTTTCTTT
16,.,TRBD1,TRBV7-8,TRBJ2-3,CASSLKGQGLTDTQYF,TGTGCCAGCAGCCTCAAAGGACAGGGACTCACAGATACGCAGTATTTT
13,.,TRBD1,TRBV7-2,TRBJ2-1,CASSETGRNEQFF,TGTGCCAGCAGCGAGACAGGGCGCAATGAGCAGTTCTTC
13,.,TRBD1,TRBV9,TRBJ1-3,CASTTGAGNTIYF,TGTGCCAGCACCACAGGGGCCGGAAACACCATATATTTT
14,.,.,TRBV14,TRBJ1-1,CASSQRGGNTEAFF,TGTGCCAGCAGCCAGAGAGGGGGGAACACTGAAGCTTTCTTT
14,.,.,TRBV25-1,TRBJ1-5,CASSSIGPNQPQHF,TGTGCCAGCAGTTCCATCGGGCCTAATCAGCCCCAGCATTTT
13,few,TRBD1,TRBV18,TRBJ1-1,CASSGQGNTEAFF,TGTGCCAGCTCAGGACAGGGAAACACTGAAGCTTTCTTT